Listed below are T cell receptor beta chains from one sample, sequenced in a study of T cells in Graves' hyperthyroidism and ophthalmopathy. TCRdb ran MiXCR on the multiplex PCR reads and lists one entry per CDR3 protein. The top ten clones hold roughly 18% of a sample with hundreds of thousands of distinct CDR3 sequences, roughly 17% of them seen once. The sequencing sample was made of blood. These receptors all come from a young woman with Graves' hyperthyroidism. Each CDR3 is given with its conserved first and last residue. A D gene is named only where the DNA matches it firmly. Some rows mark clone size as missing; the rest say once, few, many or name a class of expanded clone.

CSAPRTGGGTEAFF TGCAGTGCTCCCCGGACAGGGGGCGGCACTGAAGCTTTCTTT TRBJ1-1 TRBV20-1 TRBD1 once
CASSSGLAGYEQYF TGTGCCAGCAGTTCGGGACTAGCAGGCTACGAGCAGTACTTC TRBJ2-7 TRBV5-1 TRBD2 many
CASSKSTGISYEQFF TGTGCCAGCAGTAAAAGTACGGGAATATCCTACGAGCAGTTCTTC TRBJ2-1 TRBV28 - -
CASKRPDQETQYF TGTGCCAGCAAACGACCAGACCAAGAGACCCAGTACTTC TRBJ2-5 TRBV7-9 - -
CASSQGWDSNQPQHF TGTGCCAGCAGCCAAGGATGGGATAGCAATCAGCCCCAGCATTTT TRBJ1-5 TRBV3-1 - -
CSARGSGIYGYTF TGCAGTGCTAGAGGTTCAGGGATCTATGGCTACACCTTC TRBJ1-2 TRBV20-1 - few
CSATVQVRNEQFF TGCAGTGCTACGGTTCAGGTCCGGAATGAGCAGTTCTTC TRBJ2-1 TRBV20-1 - -
CASRMTGANYGYTF TGTGCCAGTAGGATGACAGGAGCTAACTATGGCTACACCTTC TRBJ1-2 TRBV19 - -
CASSSPSYTDTQYF TGCGCCAGCAGCTCTCCCAGCTACACAGATACGCAGTATTTT TRBJ2-3 TRBV5-1 - few
CSVKSLSGQDSYEQYF TGCAGTGTTAAGAGTTTGTCGGGACAGGACTCCTACGAGCAGTACTTC TRBJ2-7 TRBV20-1 TRBD1 -
CAASGFSLGNEQFF TGTGCCGCCAGCGGCTTCTCTTTAGGCAATGAGCAGTTCTTC TRBJ2-1 TRBV15 - -
CASSISRLAGGPGTDTQYF TGTGCCAGTAGTATTTCTCGACTAGCGGGAGGGCCTGGCACAGATACGCAGTATTTT TRBJ2-3 TRBV19 TRBD2 -
CASSSKTGKTNYGYTF TGTGCCAGCAGCTCAAAGACAGGGAAGACTAACTATGGCTACACCTTC TRBJ1-2 TRBV7-9 TRBD1 -
CSARGSQETQYF TGCAGTGCTAGAGGTAGCCAAGAGACCCAGTACTTC TRBJ2-5 TRBV20-1 - many